The clone carrying this T cell receptor (beta chain) was detected a few times. Its antigen is unknown. The data originate from a study of shared clonotypes between healthy human individuals. Overall study findings and caveats: Larger estimated richness was generally seen in naive subsets than in memory subsets.

The CDR3 contains 14 residues. Germline values: CDR1 SGHTA, CDR2 FQGTGA. The germline V and J ends were trimmed by 2 bases and 9 bases, with 14 bases remaining between them. Sequenced by immunoSEQ multiplex PCR; TCRdb stores in-frame clones only, minus some. The sample shows hundreds of thousands of clones, about 74% of them seen only once. The sequence was collected from a man between 25 and 39 years old in good health. The sequencing input was memory CD4+ T cells sorted from blood. Subset in this sample: CD45RA-negative fraction. This chain uses TRBV7-3 with TRBJ2-1; D not certain. This chain's CDR3 is CASSLDGFVGEQFF. CDR3 DNA: TGTGCCAGCAGCTTAGACGGGTTCGTGGGTGAGCAGTTCTTC.